This entry lists 11 T cell receptor beta chains sequenced from one sample in a study of Ad26.COV2.S vaccination and SARS-CoV-2 variants. Indicated treatment: about 20 received Ad26.COV2.S at low or high dose, single or two shots; roughly 5 received placebo; per-sample allocation not given. Each sample was drawn 63 days after the first injection (of vaccine or placebo). Data came from immunoSEQ multiplex PCR; TCRdb stores just in-frame clones and leaves some out. The table has hundreds of thousands of clones, around 88% seen once. The sequencing used peripheral blood, collected in a trial of Ad26.COV2.S vaccine versus placebo. The receptors stem from a person between 18 and 59 years old who received the Ad26.COV2.S COVID-19 vaccine or a placebo.

In DNA form, the CDR3 reads TGTGCCAGCAGTTATTGGTCAAGTTCGGAGACCCAGTACTTC. Amino acid sequence: CASSYWSSSETQYF. The V call is TRBV28, the J call TRBJ2-5; D is ambiguous. The CDR3 has 14 amino acids. Germline CDR1 MDHEN, CDR2 SYDVKM. Trimming removed 4 bases at V and 5 bases at J, with 14 bases between. Complete variable domain (other parts from reference TRBV28 and TRBJ2-5): DVKVTQSSRYLVKRTGEKVFLECVQDMDHENMFWYRQDPGLGLRLIYFSYDVKMKEKGDIPEGYSVSREKKERFSLILESASTNQTSMYLCASSYWSSSETQYFGPGTRLLVL.

The rearrangement links TRBV24-1 to TRBJ2-5; weak D call: TRBD2 (6 bases). Germline V lookup: CDR1 KGHDR, CDR2 SFDVKD. The CDR3 length is 13 residues. Trimming took 5 bases from V and 5 from J, leaving 11 bases between them. CDR3 loop: CATSAAGRETQYF. Here the CDR3 DNA reads TGTGCCACCAGTGCCGCAGGGAGGGAGACCCAGTACTTC.

This sequence joins TRBV13 and TRBJ2-3, with 7 bases identical to TRBD1. J gave up 0 bases and V 3 bases, and 6 bases lay outside the gene matches. Germline CDR1 PRHDT, CDR2 FYEKMQ (reference sequence). The CDR3 sequence is 16 residues long. The CDR3 DNA follows: TGTGCCAGCAGCTTCTCAAGGGGGCTCAGCACAGATACGCAGTATTTT. Translation gives CASSFSRGLSTDTQYF. Combining the CDR3 with reference TRBV13 and TRBJ2-3 gives the whole variable domain AAGVIQSPRHLIKEKRETATLKCYPIPRHDTVYWYQQGPGQDPQFLISFYEKMQSDKGSIPDRFSAQQFSDYHSELNMSSLELGDSALYFCASSFSRGLSTDTQYFGPGTRLTVL.

The chain recombines TRBV28 with TRBJ2-1, with 8 positions matching TRBD2. This CDR3 comprises 14 residues. CDR1 is MDHEN, CDR2 SYDVKM, per germline. The V segment lost 3 bases and the J segment 9 bases; nucleotides outside the gene matches: 7. CDR3 nucleotide sequence: TGTGCCAGCAGTTTGGTCGGGGGGGCCGGTGAGCAGTTCTTC. Protein sequence: CASSLVGGAGEQFF. The variable domain in full, with the rest retrieved from reference TRBV28 and TRBJ2-1, is DVKVTQSSRYLVKRTGEKVFLECVQDMDHENMFWYRQDPGLGLRLIYFSYDVKMKEKGDIPEGYSVSREKKERFSLILESASTNQTSMYLCASSLVGGAGEQFFGPGTRLTVL.

The rearrangement uses TRBV6-5 and TRBJ2-7; 7 nucleotides match TRBD1. After removal of 6 bases from V and 1 base from J, the junction contained 9 bases not matched to a gene. Germline loops: CDR1 MNHEY, CDR2 SVGAGI. The CDR3 runs to 15 residues. The DNA of the CDR3 is TGTGCCAGCAGAACAGGGGCCAACCCATCCTACGAGCAGTACTTC. Encoded protein: CASRTGANPSYEQYF.

The sample holds a few counts of this clone. CDR3 loop: CASSAVTREDRQYF. Here the CDR3 DNA reads TGTGCCAGCAGTGCGGTGACTAGGGAGGATCGGCAGTACTTC. The V call is TRBV2, the J call TRBJ2-7, with a possible D match to TRBD2 (6 bases). This CDR3 comprises 14 residues. V gave up 4 bases and J gave up 9 bases, with 19 bases separating them. Per the germline V gene, CDR1 is SNHLY and CDR2 is FYNNEI.

V usage is TRBV4-1 and J usage is TRBJ1-1; 10 nucleotides align to TRBD1. V shed 1 base and J 0 bases; nucleotides not matched to a gene: 8. This CDR3 spans 18 amino acids. The V gene's germline CDR1 is MGHRA and CDR2 YSYEKL. CDR3: CASSQGRGTGAMNTEAFF. CDR3 nucleotide sequence: TGCGCCAGCAGCCAAGGGAGAGGGACAGGGGCGATGAACACTGAAGCTTTCTTT.

Only one count was recorded for this clone. This chain links TRBV5-6 with TRBJ2-1; 8 positions match TRBD1. CDR1 is SGHDT and CDR2 is YYEEEE in the germline V gene. The CDR3 sequence is 15 residues long. J was trimmed by 8 bases and V by 2 bases; bases with no gene match: 9. The CDR3 region is CASSFARTGLDEQFF. The CDR3 nucleotides read TGTGCCAGCAGCTTTGCCCGGACAGGGTTGGATGAGCAGTTCTTC.

The chain joins TRBV7-8 to TRBJ2-2; D not certain. V was cut by 5 bases and J by 8 bases, with 18 bases left in between. Germline CDR1 reads SGHVS; CDR2 reads FQNEAQ. The CDR3 loop spans 15 amino acids. CDR3 sequence reads: CASSKQGWAPGELFF. CDR3 sequence (DNA): TGTGCCAGCAGCAAACAAGGGTGGGCTCCGGGGGAGCTGTTTTTT.

The gene calls are TRBV5-4 and TRBJ2-3; D gene unclear. The V and J ends lost 1 base and 6 bases respectively, with 18 bases between them. This CDR3 has 16 residues. CDR1 is SGHNT, CDR2 YYREEE, per germline (reference sequence). The CDR3 DNA is TGTGCCAGCAGCTTGAAGGTGGGCAGGTTAGTCGATACGCAGTATTTT. It translates to CASSLKVGRLVDTQYF.

The V call is TRBV10-3, the J call TRBJ1-5, with 11 bases that match TRBD1. The CDR3 contains 14 residues. CDR1 ENHRY and CDR2 SYGVKD come from the germline V gene. The V and J ends lost 10 bases and 1 base, in that order; junction bases with no gene match: 3. The CDR3 sequence is CASGQGASNQPQHF. The CDR3 coding sequence is TGTGCCAGTGGACAGGGGGCCAGCAATCAGCCCCAGCATTTT.